The 21 T cell receptor beta chains below come from one sample, sequenced in a study of human T cells and chemical hapten exposure. Time point reported: patch test 1, 2 weeks after DPC sensitization. Treatment of the sample: therapeutic diphenylcyclopropenone sensitization with weekly scalp DPC. TCRdb reanalysed the RACE reads using MiXCR and keeps one entry per CDR3 protein. The table includes fewer than 500,000 distinct CDR3 sequences, approximately 4.4% detected once. This specimen consisted of whole blood, obtained in connection with sensitization to the hapten diphenylcyclopropenone (DPC). The origin of the receptors is a woman between 45 and 65 years old with alopecia areata. Some clones in this sample may be carry-over from other donors' samples.

This clonotype was seen ten or more times. The chain employs TRBV11-2 and TRBJ2-4, with D possibly called TRBD1 or TRBD2 (5 bases each). V dropped 4 bases and J dropped 0 bases, with 10 bases sitting between them. Germline V gives CDR1 SGHAT, CDR2 FQNNGV. This CDR3 spans 15 amino acids. The CDR3 is CASSSEGIAKNIQYF. The CDR3 DNA reads TGTGCCAGCAGCTCCGAGGGGATAGCCAAAAACATTCAGTACTTC.

V is TRBV28 and J is TRBJ2-3; D might be TRBD1 or TRBD2, each matching 5 bases. Trimming stripped 4 bases from V and 2 bases from J, with 19 bases between. Germline V lookup: CDR1 MDHEN, CDR2 SYDVKM. This CDR3 spans 17 amino acids. CDR3 loop: CASSSGTSSGPTDTQYF. The CDR3 DNA sequence: TGTGCCAGCAGTTCAGGGACCTCGTCGGGGCCCACAGATACGCAGTATTTT.

The rearrangement joins TRBV6-1 to TRBJ1-1; D is possibly TRBD1 (5 bases). Per germline, CDR1 MNHNS and CDR2 SASEGT. This CDR3 is 14 amino acids long. V shed 4 bases and J shed 6 bases, with 15 bases lying between them. CDR3 loop: CASSASGTRAEAFF. DNA of the CDR3: TGTGCCAGCAGTGCCTCGGGGACCAGGGCTGAAGCTTTCTTT.

The gene calls are TRBV30 and TRBJ1-4, with TRBD1 matching 9 bases. Germline V CDR1 and CDR2: GTSNPN, SVGIG (reference sequence). The CDR3 totals 14 residues. Germline trimming cut 4 bases from V and 6 bases from J; bases unmatched to any gene: 6. The CDR3 protein is CAWTPGTGYEKLFF. The CDR3 coding sequence is TGTGCCTGGACCCCCGGGACAGGGTATGAAAAACTGTTTTTT.

In this sample, this clonotype turned up many times. The chain combines TRBV4-3 with TRBJ2-3; no clear D gene. CDR1 and CDR2 from the germline V gene are LGHNA and YSLEER. Trimming left V 0 bases short and J 3 bases short, with 4 bases between. This CDR3 spans 13 amino acids. DNA of the CDR3: TGCGCCAGCAGCCAAGACTGGACAGATACGCAGTATTTT. Translating gives CASSQDWTDTQYF.

This chain connects TRBV18 to TRBJ1-1; D ambiguous. The V and J ends lost 5 bases and 0 bases respectively, with 16 bases between them. Per the germline V gene, CDR1 is KGHSH and CDR2 is LQKENI. The CDR3 totals 16 residues. The CDR3 sequence is CASSTESPRMNTEAFF. The CDR3 nucleotides are TGTGCCAGCTCAACTGAGAGCCCGCGGATGAACACTGAAGCTTTCTTT.

V gene TRBV6-1 combines with J gene TRBJ1-1; D is ambiguous. Germline loops: CDR1 MNHNS, CDR2 SASEGT. The CDR3 sequence is 13 residues long. The V end was cut by 2 bases, the J end by 2 bases, with 6 bases between. The DNA for the CDR3 is TGTGCCAGCAGTGAAACTCCTAACACTGAAGCTTTCTTT. Translation: CASSETPNTEAFF.

This clonotype was counted between two and nine times. The V call is TRBV29-1, the J call TRBJ2-2; D may be TRBD2 (6 bases). Germline V lookup: CDR1 SQVTM, CDR2 ANQGSEA. CDR3 length equals 12 residues. The V end was cut by 4 bases, the J end by 6 bases, with 9 bases between. The CDR3 sequence: CSVVGGSGELFF. CDR3 DNA sequence: TGCAGCGTTGTAGGAGGGTCCGGGGAGCTGTTTTTT.

The rearrangement joins TRBV20-1 to TRBJ2-7; 13 bases line up with TRBD2. The CDR3 covers 16 residues. The trim removed 5 bases at V and 2 bases at J, leaving 9 bases unmatched. Germline CDR1 reads DFQATT; CDR2 reads SNEGSKA (reference sequence). The CDR3 nucleotides read TGCAGTGCTGTGGGGACTAGCGGGATCCTACCCTACGAGCAGTACTTC. The encoded protein is CSAVGTSGILPYEQYF.

This clonotype was detected ten times or more. The chain recombines TRBV4-3 with TRBJ2-2; D ambiguous. The germline V and J ends were trimmed by 3 bases and 4 bases, with 6 bases remaining between them. There are 13 residues in the CDR3. Germline V gene lookup returns CDR1 LGHNA and CDR2 YSLEER. The DNA for the CDR3 is TGCGCCAGCAGCCAGGACGGCACCGGGGAGCTGTTTTTT. Translating gives CASSQDGTGELFF.

This clonotype was found many times. The CDR3 DNA sequence: TGCGCCAGCAGTGGAAGCGGGAGCCCCCTGGAGACCCAGTACTTC. It translates to CASSGSGSPLETQYF. The J gene is TRBJ2-5, the V gene TRBV10-1; 8 bases align to TRBD2. From germline, CDR1 is WNHNN and CDR2 SYGVQD (reference sequence). V gave up 4 bases and J gave up 5 bases; unmatched junction bases: 9. The CDR3 extends over 15 amino acids.

This clonotype was detected ten times or more. The DNA for the CDR3 is TGTGCCAGCAGTCTCGGGACTAGCCCCTACGAGCAGTACTTC. As protein: CASSLGTSPYEQYF. V and J are TRBV28 and TRBJ2-7, with 9 bases that match TRBD2. Germline CDR1 is MDHEN and CDR2 is SYDVKM. Trimming cost V 5 bases and J 2 bases; bases outside gene matches: 4. CDR3 length: 14 residues. Combining the CDR3 with reference TRBV28 and TRBJ2-7 gives the whole variable domain DVKVTQSSRYLVKRTGEKVFLECVQDMDHENMFWYRQDPGLGLRLIYFSYDVKMKEKGDIPEGYSVSREKKERFSLILESASTNQTSMYLCASSLGTSPYEQYFGPGTRLTVT.

This clonotype was observed many times. The V gene is TRBV10-3, the J gene TRBJ2-7; D is undetermined. This CDR3 comprises 12 residues. V lost 2 bases and J lost 3, with 5 bases in between. Germline assignment: CDR1 ENHRY and CDR2 SYGVKD. The CDR3 reads CAISELHYEQYF. The CDR3 nucleotides are TGTGCCATCAGTGAGCTTCACTACGAGCAGTACTTC.

The table lists this clonotype with many counts. This rearrangement joins TRBV18 to TRBJ2-1, with TRBD2 matching 12 bases. The J segment lost 2 bases and the V segment lost 5 bases, leaving 4 bases of the junction unmatched. Germline V lookup: CDR1 KGHSH, CDR2 LQKENI. The CDR3 runs 16 residues. The DNA for the CDR3 is TGTGCCAGCTCAGGGGGACTAGCGGGTACCTACAATGAGCAGTTCTTC. Translating gives CASSGGLAGTYNEQFF. Full variable domain (missing parts from reference TRBV18 and TRBJ2-1): NAGVMQNPRHLVRRRGQEARLRCSPMKGHSHVYWYRQLPEEGLKFMVYLQKENIIDESGMPKERFSAEFPKEGPSILRIQQVVRGDSAAYFCASSGGLAGTYNEQFFGPGTRLTVL.

This clonotype was recorded at least ten times. The J gene is TRBJ1-5, the V gene TRBV11-2; D remains unclear. Germline V gene data show CDR1 as SGHAT and CDR2 as FQNNGV. This CDR3 contains 13 residues. V was pared by 0 bases and J by 7 bases, with 7 bases between. The DNA of the CDR3 is TGTGCCAGCAGCTTAGAGATGCGGCAGCCCCAGCATTTT. Translating it yields CASSLEMRQPQHF.

Turning to this clonotype: The CDR3 ends on some other residue instead of the conserved phenylalanine or tryptophan, so this is likely a read error. The CDR3 coding sequence is TGTGCCAGCAGAGACAGGGGGCGTACCACAGATACGCAGTATCTT. Translation: CASRDRGRTTDTQYL. This sequence joins TRBV7-9 and TRBJ2-3, with 10 bases aligning to TRBD1. The CDR3 covers 15 residues. V was clipped by 6 bases and J by 2 bases; unmatched bases: 5. The germline gives CDR1 SEHNR, CDR2 FQNEAQ (reference sequence).

The sample holds many counts of this clonotype. The chain joins TRBV28 to TRBJ2-3; D is unclear. The germline CDR1 and CDR2 sequences are MDHEN and SYDVKM. The germline V and J ends were trimmed by 10 bases and 0 bases, with 8 bases remaining between them. This CDR3 spans 12 amino acids. The CDR3 is CATSISTDTQYF. The CDR3 DNA is TGTGCCACCTCGATCAGCACAGATACGCAGTATTTT.

The rearrangement links TRBV12-3 or TRBV12-4 to TRBJ1-3; 7 bases map to TRBD1. The CDR3 contains 16 residues. J gave up 4 bases and V 4 bases, and 10 bases lay outside the gene matches. CDR3 in DNA: TGTGCCAGCAGTTCAACCCAGGGGGGTACAGGAAACACCATATATTTT. Its translation is CASSSTQGGTGNTIYF.

This clonotype was observed at least ten times. V usage is TRBV20-1 and J usage is TRBJ1-2; maybe TRBD1 (5 bases). CDR1 is DFQATT and CDR2 is SNEGSKA in the germline V gene (reference sequence). V lost 1 base and J lost 4, with 13 bases in between. This CDR3 spans 14 amino acids. The CDR3 here is CSARVSTEIYGYTF. The CDR3 DNA reads as TGCAGTGCTAGAGTTTCGACAGAGATCTATGGCTACACCTTC.

The chain combines TRBV24-1 with TRBJ2-1; D possibly matches TRBD1 or TRBD2 (6 bases each). The germline CDR1 and CDR2 sequences are KGHDR and SFDVKD. The V and J ends lost 1 base and 2 bases respectively, with 11 bases between them. This CDR3 contains 16 residues. The CDR3 reads CATSDFGGGAYNEQFF. DNA for the CDR3: TGTGCCACCAGTGATTTTGGAGGGGGAGCCTACAATGAGCAGTTCTTC.

This clonotype has just a few counts. The V gene is TRBV7-6, the J gene TRBJ2-5, with 7 bases aligning to TRBD1. The CDR3 runs to 15 residues. Germline V gene sequence: CDR1 SGHVS, CDR2 FNYEAQ. After removal of 0 bases from V and 4 bases from J, the junction contained 5 bases not matched to a gene. The CDR3 DNA is TGTGCCAGCAGCTTAGCAACAGGGGAAGGAGAGACCCAGTACTTC. Amino acid sequence: CASSLATGEGETQYF.